The 12 T cell receptor beta chains listed next were all sequenced from one sample in a study of blood T cell repertoires in COVID-19 (dated by TCRdb to 2019 to 2021). Library prep was done by the immunoSEQ multiplex PCR assay. Drawn from immuneACCESS, this table holds only the in-frame rearrangements with V and J called that TCRdb kept. Clones are partly lost; checked studies trace under half to an unresolved V gene and leave the rest unexplained. Within this sample are over 90,000 clones, with around 88% of them counted one time only. The ten largest clonotypes hold roughly 3.5% of the sample. Sequencing was performed on peripheral blood. These receptors all stem from a human donor in a cohort sampled during active COVID-19.

This clone appeared once. CDR3 in amino acids: CASSQDAGGPETQYF. The DNA for the CDR3 is TGTGCCAGCAGCCAAGATGCGGGGGGGCCAGAGACCCAGTACTTC. The chain has TRBV3-1 (or the pseudogene TRBV3-2) and TRBJ2-5; TRBD2 agrees at 9 bases. J was trimmed by 4 bases and V by 0 bases; bases with no gene match: 3. This CDR3 has 15 residues. CDR1 is LGHDT, CDR2 YNNKEL, per germline (reference sequence).

The rearrangement links TRBV7-9 to TRBJ2-7, with TRBD1 as a possible D gene (6 bases). V dropped 3 bases and J dropped 4 bases, with 13 bases sitting between them. The CDR3 has 14 residues. Germline V gene sequence: CDR1 SEHNR, CDR2 FQNEAQ (reference sequence). The CDR3 DNA reads as TGTGCCAGCAGCTTGATCGGGACATCTTACGAGCAGTACTTC. This encodes CASSLIGTSYEQYF.

The J gene is TRBJ2-7, the V gene TRBV19, with 9 positions matching TRBD1. V lost 6 bases, J lost 5 bases, and 8 bases stayed unmatched. The CDR3 extends over 14 amino acids. Germline V lookup: CDR1 LNHDA, CDR2 SQIVND (reference sequence). CDR3 in DNA: TGTGCCAGTAGCCCGACAGGGGGACACCACGAGCAGTACTTC. Amino acid sequence: CASSPTGGHHEQYF. The variable domain in full, completed from reference TRBV19 and TRBJ2-7, reads DGGITQSPKYLFRKEGQNVTLSCEQNLNHDAMYWYRQDPGQGLRLIYYSQIVNDFQKGDIAEGYSVSREKKESFPLTVTSAQKNPTAFYLCASSPTGGHHEQYFGPGTRLTVT.

The rearrangement links TRBV3-1 (or the pseudogene TRBV3-2) to TRBJ2-7, with TRBD2 matching over 10 bases. With V trimmed by 0 bases and J by 3 bases, 2 bases remained unmatched. CDR3 size: 15 residues. Germline CDR1 LGHDT, CDR2 YNNKEL (reference sequence). DNA of the CDR3: TGTGCCAGCAGCCAAGAGCTAGCGGGAGTCTACGAGCAGTACTTC. Translated: CASSQELAGVYEQYF.

J is TRBJ2-4 and V is TRBV9; 10 bases match TRBD1. The germline CDR1 and CDR2 sequences are SGDLS and YYNGEE. J gave up 0 bases and V 1 base, and 10 bases lay outside the gene matches. The CDR3 runs 19 residues. The CDR3 loop is CASSVWDRGGDGAKNIQYF. In DNA, the CDR3 is TGTGCCAGCAGCGTATGGGACAGGGGAGGGGATGGAGCCAAAAACATTCAGTACTTC.

This chain uses TRBV4-2 with TRBJ2-5; D is undetermined. Deletions cut 1 base from V and 0 bases from J, with 12 bases between. Germline CDR1 is LGHNA and CDR2 is YNFKEQ. The length of the CDR3 is 16 residues. The CDR3 DNA reads as TGTGCCAGCAGCCAAGGAGGCACTACCTACCAAGAGACCCAGTACTTC. It is translated as CASSQGGTTYQETQYF.

This chain joins TRBV6-5 and TRBJ2-7; D might be TRBD2 (7 bases). Trimming removed 3 bases at V and 7 bases at J, with 22 bases between. CDR3 length: 16 amino acids. CDR1 and CDR2 (germline): MNHEY, SVGAGI. The DNA for the CDR3 is TGTGCCAGCAGTTATTCATCACAGGGAGGGATTTCGGAGCAGTACTTC. This encodes CASSYSSQGGISEQYF.

The chain joins TRBV11-2 to TRBJ1-6; D possibly corresponds to TRBD1 (6 bases). Germline V gives CDR1 SGHAT, CDR2 FQNNGV. CDR3 length: 15 amino acids. The V gene lost 3 bases and the J gene lost 6 bases, with 12 bases spanning the gap. This chain's CDR3 is CASSLTRQVNSPLHF. DNA for the CDR3: TGTGCCAGCAGCTTGACCCGACAGGTTAATTCACCCCTCCACTTT.

The chain is built from TRBV18 and TRBJ2-7; D gene uncertain. This CDR3 spans 17 amino acids. Germline lookup yields CDR1 KGHSH and CDR2 LQKENI. V lost 3 bases to trimming and J lost 0 bases, with 18 bases between them. CDR3 sequence: CASSPLDLVYTSYEQYF. CDR3 coding DNA: TGTGCCAGCTCACCGCTCGATCTAGTTTATACCTCCTACGAGCAGTACTTC. Full variable domain (remainder filled in from reference TRBV18 and TRBJ2-7): NAGVMQNPRHLVRRRGQEARLRCSPMKGHSHVYWYRQLPEEGLKFMVYLQKENIIDESGMPKERFSAEFPKEGPSILRIQQVVRGDSAAYFCASSPLDLVYTSYEQYFGPGTRLTVT.

The chain joins TRBV7-8 to TRBJ2-1, with 10 bases lining up with TRBD2. The CDR3 contains 15 residues. The trim removed 1 base at V and 10 bases at J, leaving 7 bases unmatched. The germline gives CDR1 SGHVS, CDR2 FQNEAQ. The CDR3 sequence is CASSLVRLAGAEQFF. The CDR3 nucleotides are TGTGCCAGCAGCTTAGTTCGGCTAGCGGGAGCGGAGCAGTTCTTC.

This clone was counted ten times or more. The chain employs TRBV5-1 and TRBJ1-5; possible D gene TRBD1, 5 bases. Germline V gene sequence: CDR1 SGHRS, CDR2 YFSETQ. This CDR3 is built from 14 residues. The V end lost 4 bases, the J end lost 2 bases, and 10 bases lay between the germline ends. The CDR3 is CASSLGGGNQPQHF. The DNA of the CDR3 is TGCGCCAGCAGCCTGGGGGGGGGCAATCAGCCCCAGCATTTT.

The chain is built from TRBV28 and TRBJ2-6; D is unresolved. The ends were cut back, 3 bases at V and 2 bases at J, with 8 bases in the middle. The CDR3 contains 15 residues. CDR1 is MDHEN, CDR2 SYDVKM, per germline. This CDR3 reads CASSFPIAGANVLTF. CDR3 DNA: TGTGCCAGCAGTTTCCCTATAGCTGGGGCCAACGTCCTGACTTTC.